One and the same sample provided the 8 T cell receptor beta chains below, sequenced in a study of shared clonotypes between healthy human individuals. Naive-designated CD8 cells lacked CD45RO, were positively enriched for CCR7, and omitted terminally differentiated effector memory CD45RA+ cells. Libraries were prepared by immunoSEQ multiplex PCR; TCRdb keeps only in-frame clonotypes and omits some of them. Found here are around 2,000,000 clones, about 95% of them singletons; the top ten hold around 1.1%. The sequenced material came from naive CD8+ T cells sorted from blood. These receptors came from a man aged 18 to 30 in good health.

This clone occurred a few times. The sample contains more than one DNA sequence encoding this CDR3. V is TRBV4-1 and J is TRBJ2-2; no clear D gene. This CDR3 spans 12 amino acids. V gave up 3 bases and J gave up 4 bases, with 3 bases separating them. Looked up from germline, CDR1 is MGHRA and CDR2 is YSYEKL. CDR3 region: CASSHLTGELFF. Written as DNA, the CDR3 is TGCGCCAGCAGCCACCTCACCGGGGAGCTGTTTTTT.

This clone was counted a single time. This chain connects TRBV6-6 to TRBJ1-6; 7 nucleotides line up with TRBD1. This CDR3 has 15 amino acids. CDR1 MNHNY and CDR2 SVGAGI come from the germline V gene (reference sequence). V shed 2 bases, J shed 7 bases, and the junction held 5 bases outside the gene matches. The CDR3 DNA sequence: TGTGCCAGCAGTTACCAACGGGACAGCAATTCACCCCTCCACTTT. Its protein is CASSYQRDSNSPLHF.

The V call is TRBV4-2, the J call TRBJ2-1; unclear D gene. The CDR3 has 13 residues. Germline V gene data show CDR1 as LGHNA and CDR2 as YNFKEQ. Trimming took off 1 base at V and 4 bases at J, with 5 bases between the two ends. The DNA for the CDR3 is TGTGCCAGCAGCCAAGCGCCGTACAATGAGCAGTTCTTC. It encodes CASSQAPYNEQFF.

For this clone: Additional DNA sequences in this sample encode the identical CDR3. The chain combines TRBV7-9 with TRBJ2-5, with unresolved D. The germline V gene encodes CDR1 SEHNR and CDR2 FQNEAQ (reference sequence). The germline V and J ends were trimmed by 1 base and 2 bases, with 5 bases remaining between them. The CDR3 loop spans 13 amino acids. CDR3 amino acids: CASSLVLQETQYF. In nucleotides, the CDR3 is TGTGCCAGCAGCTTAGTCTTACAAGAGACCCAGTACTTC.

This rearrangement joins TRBV19 to TRBJ2-7; 7 bases agree with TRBD2. This CDR3 has 13 amino acids. Unmatched junction bases numbered 9, after V lost 10 bases and J lost 3 bases. Germline loops: CDR1 LNHDA, CDR2 SQIVND (reference sequence). The CDR3 region has the DNA TGTGCCACCCGGGGGGACTACATCTACGAGCAGTACTTC. Translation gives CATRGDYIYEQYF.

The J gene is TRBJ2-7, the V gene TRBV5-5; maybe TRBD1 (5 bases). The CDR3 has 14 amino acids. Trimming removed 0 bases at V and 4 bases at J, with 11 bases between. Germline V gene data show CDR1 as SGHKS and CDR2 as YYEKEE (reference sequence). CDR3 sequence reads: CASSLARVGYEQYF. The DNA for the CDR3 is TGTGCCAGCAGCTTGGCCAGGGTCGGGTACGAGCAGTACTTC.

The J gene is TRBJ2-7, the V gene TRBV19, with D perhaps TRBD2 (6 bases). Per the germline V gene, CDR1 is LNHDA and CDR2 is SQIVND (reference sequence). V dropped 7 bases and J dropped 4 bases, with 14 bases sitting between them. This CDR3 is 13 amino acids long. The CDR3 spells CASTPRAGYEQYF. CDR3 DNA: TGTGCCAGTACCCCAAGGGCGGGATACGAGCAGTACTTC.

V gene TRBV7-9 combines with J gene TRBJ2-1; 9 positions match TRBD1. Trimming at V came to 5 bases and at J to 7 bases, leaving 9 bases not matched to a gene. This CDR3 spans 15 amino acids. The germline V gene encodes CDR1 SEHNR and CDR2 FQNEAQ (reference sequence). This CDR3 reads CASSDRDREGNEQFF. The DNA for the CDR3 is TGTGCCAGCAGCGACCGGGACAGGGAAGGGAATGAGCAGTTCTTC.